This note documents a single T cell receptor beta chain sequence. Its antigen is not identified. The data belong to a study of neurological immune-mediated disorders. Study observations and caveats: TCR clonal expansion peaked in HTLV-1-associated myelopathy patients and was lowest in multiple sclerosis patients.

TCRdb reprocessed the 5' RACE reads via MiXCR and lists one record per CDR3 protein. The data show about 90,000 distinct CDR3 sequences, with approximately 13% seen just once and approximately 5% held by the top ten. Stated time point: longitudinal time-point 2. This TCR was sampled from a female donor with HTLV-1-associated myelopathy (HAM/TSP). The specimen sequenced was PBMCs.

CDR3 DNA sequence: TGTGCCAGCTCAAGGACAGCAGGTAGTCAGCCCCAGCATTTT. Its protein product is CASSRTAGSQPQHF. The J gene is TRBJ1-5, the V gene TRBV18; tentative D call: TRBD1 (6 bases). V lost 5 bases and J 6 bases, leaving 14 bases between the germline ends. CDR3 length: 14 residues. Germline CDR1 is KGHSH and CDR2 is LQKENI.